The 24 T cell receptor beta chains below were found in one sample sequenced in a study of monozygotic twins with inflammatory bowel disease. TCRdb reprocessed the 5' RACE reads and keeps a single row for each CDR3 protein, giving no DNA. The listing contains over 350,000 distinct CDR3 sequences. Source material: blood. These receptors came from a human donor with ulcerative colitis or Crohn's disease, or a healthy co-twin of an affected twin (not recorded which).

This rearrangement joins TRBV18 to TRBJ1-4; TCRdb lists TRBD1, though no DNA is available to test this call. This CDR3 comprises 15 residues. Germline V gives CDR1 KGHSH, CDR2 LQKENI. CDR3 amino acids: CASSPPPQGNEKLFF.

This sequence joins TRBV6-5 and TRBJ1-1. CDR1 is MNHEY, CDR2 SVGAGI, per germline. The CDR3 covers 15 residues. The CDR3 sequence: CASSYLGRRNTEAFF.

The CDR3 sequence is CASSLGDYSPYEQYF. V is TRBV11-2 and J is TRBJ2-7; TCRdb indicates TRBD2, and absent DNA this call remains unverified. CDR3 size: 15 residues. In germline, CDR1 is SGHAT, CDR2 FQNNGV. The entire variable domain, with the rest obtained from reference TRBV11-2 and TRBJ2-7, is as follows: EAGVAQSPRYKIIEKRQSVAFWCNPISGHATLYWYQQILGQGPKLLIQFQNNGVVDDSQLPKDRFSAERLKGVDSTLKIQPAKLEDSAVYLCASSLGDYSPYEQYFGPGTRLTVT.

The chain carries TRBV2 and TRBJ1-1. This CDR3 comprises 11 residues. Germline V gives CDR1 SNHLY, CDR2 FYNNEI. CDR3 sequence reads: CASKVSTEAFF.

The chain joins TRBV12-5 to TRBJ1-5; TCRdb indicates TRBD1, and absent DNA this call remains unverified. Germline V gene lookup returns CDR1 LGHNT and CDR2 FRNRAP. The CDR3 totals 20 residues. The CDR3 sequence is CASGLVLVSGDRLGNQPQHF.

The chain carries TRBV11-2 and TRBJ2-2; checking the TCRdb D call of TRBD2 is not possible without DNA. The CDR3 sequence is 19 residues long. Germline assignment: CDR1 SGHAT and CDR2 FQNNGV. The CDR3: CASSPPSSGGLGNTGELFF.

The chain joins TRBV7-9 to TRBJ2-5; as DNA is missing, the TRBD1 call by TCRdb cannot be tested. The CDR3 covers 13 residues. Germline V CDR1 and CDR2: SEHNR, FQNEAQ (reference sequence). CDR3 region: CASSPPALETQYF.

J is TRBJ2-2 and V is TRBV5-5; TCRdb calls TRBD1, which cannot be checked without DNA. Germline lookup yields CDR1 SGHKS and CDR2 YYEKEE (reference sequence). CDR3 length equals 17 residues. The CDR3 spells CASSPSQGASITGELFF. Filled out from reference TRBV5-5 and TRBJ2-2, the complete variable domain reads DAGVTQSPTHLIKTRGQQVTLRCSPISGHKSVSWYQQVLGQGPQFIFQYYEKEERGRGNFPDRFSARQFPNYSSELNVNALLLGDSALYLCASSPSQGASITGELFFGEGSRLTVL.

V and J are TRBV11-2 and TRBJ2-5; TCRdb picks TRBD1, but there is no DNA to check that call. Germline CDR1 reads SGHAT; CDR2 reads FQNNGV. This CDR3 has 15 residues. CDR3 protein: CASSPDGAPAETQYF.

The J gene is TRBJ2-1, the V gene TRBV3-1; TCRdb selects TRBD2, and the lack of DNA leaves this call unchecked. The CDR3 has 16 amino acids. Germline lookup yields CDR1 LGHDT and CDR2 YNNKEL (reference sequence). The CDR3 loop is CASSQTLAGGNNEQFF.

V is TRBV25-1 and J is TRBJ1-6. The CDR3 is 15 amino acids. Germline V CDR1 and CDR2: MGHDK, SYGVNS. CDR3 loop: CASSGGGSYNSPLHF.

This rearrangement joins TRBV4-1 to TRBJ1-1. Germline loops: CDR1 MGHRA, CDR2 YSYEKL. The CDR3 contains 15 residues. The CDR3 here is CASSQDIQIRTEAFF.

The genes are TRBV18 and TRBJ2-1; TCRdb returns TRBD1, unconfirmable since there is no DNA. The CDR3 spans 15 residues. Germline V gene sequence: CDR1 KGHSH, CDR2 LQKENI. CDR3 loop: CASSPGTGDYNEQFF.

V and J are TRBV6-2 or TRBV6-3 and TRBJ2-5; TCRdb gives TRBD2 as the D gene, but with no DNA this cannot be confirmed. The CDR3 runs 18 residues. The germline V gene has CDR1 MNHEY and CDR2 SVGEGT. The CDR3 region is CASSSGASGANLGETQYF.

The chain has TRBV20-1 and TRBJ2-4; there is no DNA to check the TCRdb D call of TRBD1. Per the germline V gene, CDR1 is DFQATT and CDR2 is SNEGSKA (reference sequence). This CDR3 spans 13 amino acids. CDR3: CSARTGPLNIQYF.

V is TRBV9 and J is TRBJ2-5; with no DNA, the TCRdb D assignment of TRBD1 cannot be verified. Per the germline V gene, CDR1 is SGDLS and CDR2 is YYNGEE. CDR3 size: 14 residues. The CDR3 is CASSVETGMETQYF.

The rearrangement joins TRBV7-2 to TRBJ2-3; the D call from TCRdb, TRBD1, cannot be confirmed without DNA. In germline, CDR1 is SGHTA, CDR2 FQGNSA. There are 14 residues in the CDR3. CDR3 sequence reads: CASSLDWGADTQYF.

The chain links TRBV6-1 to TRBJ2-1; absent DNA, TCRdb's TRBD1 call cannot be checked. CDR1 and CDR2 from the germline V gene are MNHNS and SASEGT. CDR3 length equals 15 residues. The CDR3 protein is CASSALGGANNEQFF.

The chain has TRBV12-3 or TRBV12-4 and TRBJ1-2; TCRdb designates TRBD1, a call that cannot be tested without DNA. The CDR3 sequence is 16 residues long. CDR3 sequence: CASSSIQGQGAPGYTF.

This rearrangement joins TRBV18 to TRBJ2-7; lacking DNA, the TRBD2 call made by TCRdb goes unchecked. In germline, CDR1 is KGHSH, CDR2 LQKENI. The CDR3 contains 15 residues. The CDR3 loop reads CASSPRSSGWYEQYF.

J is TRBJ2-5 and V is TRBV29-1; without DNA, the TCRdb call of TRBD2 cannot be checked. The CDR3 runs to 14 residues. Germline assignment: CDR1 SQVTM and CDR2 ANQGSEA. CDR3 sequence: CSVGTSGVQETQYF.

The chain couples TRBV5-6 to TRBJ2-1; the D call of TRBD2 rests on TCRdb alone, since no DNA is present to check it. Germline CDR1 is SGHDT and CDR2 is YYEEEE. The CDR3 runs to 15 residues. CDR3 sequence: CASSSKRGGGYEQFF.

This rearrangement joins TRBV11-1 to TRBJ1-1. This CDR3 comprises 14 residues. Germline V gene sequence: CDR1 SGHAT, CDR2 FQDESV (reference sequence). The CDR3 reads CASSLRLSNTEAFF.

This chain links TRBV12-3 or TRBV12-4 with TRBJ2-2; TCRdb gives TRBD2 as the D gene, but with no DNA this cannot be confirmed. The CDR3 runs to 14 residues. The CDR3 region is CASSFRERTGELFF.